The rows below give T cell receptor beta chains drawn from one sample of a study of spatial heterogeneity in lung cancer. Via MiXCR, TCRdb re-called the 5' RACE reads, giving one row per CDR3 protein. The sample carries about 85,000 distinct CDR3 sequences, more than 15% recorded once. Sample: PBMCs, taken at surgery. These receptors came from a male donor with early-stage non-small cell lung cancer. Each CDR3 is given with its conserved first and last residue. The D gene is left open where the match is weak. Clone size, where shown, is once, few, many, or a class for clones that have expanded.

clone size: NA
V gene: TRBV18
J gene: TRBJ1-1
D gene: NA
CDR3 protein: CASSPPTGENTEAFF
CDR3 DNA: TGTGCCAGCTCACCACCGACAGGCGAGAACACTGAAGCTTTCTTT

clone size: NA
V gene: TRBV2
J gene: TRBJ1-5
D gene: NA
CDR3 protein: CASSDFMGNQPQHF
CDR3 DNA: TGTGCCAGCAGTGATTTCATGGGCAATCAGCCCCAGCATTTT

clone size: NA
V gene: TRBV28
J gene: TRBJ2-3
D gene: TRBD2
CDR3 protein: CASSLTSATRTDTQYF
CDR3 DNA: TGTGCCAGCAGTCTGACTAGCGCCACTCGCACAGATACGCAGTATTTT

clone size: many
V gene: TRBV6-1
J gene: TRBJ2-3
D gene: NA
CDR3 protein: CASRDLGSWSADTQYF
CDR3 DNA: TGTGCCAGCAGGGACCTCGGATCCTGGAGTGCAGATACGCAGTATTTT

clone size: NA
V gene: TRBV3-1
J gene: TRBJ2-3
D gene: NA
CDR3 protein: CASSHRGTFSTDTQYF
CDR3 DNA: TGTGCCAGCAGCCACCGAGGGACTTTCAGCACAGATACGCAGTATTTT

clone size: few
V gene: TRBV7-2
J gene: TRBJ2-3
D gene: NA
CDR3 protein: CASSLAGSRTLTDTQYF
CDR3 DNA: TGTGCCAGCAGCTTAGCTGGTAGTAGGACTTTAACAGATACGCAGTATTTT

clone size: NA
V gene: TRBV28
J gene: TRBJ2-5
D gene: TRBD2
CDR3 protein: CASSNFGGGAQETQYF
CDR3 DNA: TGTGCCAGCAGTAATTTTGGCGGGGGGGCCCAAGAGACCCAGTACTTC

clone size: few
V gene: TRBV20-1
J gene: TRBJ2-3
D gene: TRBD1
CDR3 protein: CSAQGQASTDTQYF
CDR3 DNA: TGCAGTGCCCAGGGACAGGCAAGCACAGATACGCAGTATTTT

clone size: few
V gene: TRBV6-1
J gene: TRBJ1-2
D gene: NA
CDR3 protein: CASTILTNYGYTF
CDR3 DNA: TGTGCCAGCACCATACTCACTAACTATGGCTACACCTTC

clone size: many
V gene: TRBV7-9
J gene: TRBJ1-2
D gene: NA
CDR3 protein: CASSLPPGRKDYGYTF
CDR3 DNA: TGTGCCAGCAGCCTTCCCCCAGGAAGGAAGGACTATGGCTACACCTTC

clone size: few
V gene: TRBV7-2
J gene: TRBJ1-2
D gene: NA
CDR3 protein: CASRAKGANYGYTF
CDR3 DNA: TGTGCCAGCAGGGCTAAGGGAGCTAACTATGGCTACACCTTC

clone size: NA
V gene: TRBV14
J gene: TRBJ1-5
D gene: NA
CDR3 protein: CASSRQSNQPQHF
CDR3 DNA: TGTGCCAGCAGCCGACAGTCTAATCAGCCCCAGCATTTT

clone size: few
V gene: TRBV12-3/TRBV12-4
J gene: TRBJ2-3
D gene: TRBD1
CDR3 protein: CASSFSGTGRRTDTQYF
CDR3 DNA: TGTGCCAGCAGTTTCTCCGGGACAGGGCGGCGCACAGATACGCAGTATTTT

clone size: NA
V gene: TRBV7-2
J gene: TRBJ2-3
D gene: NA
CDR3 protein: CASSASLTDTQYF
CDR3 DNA: TGTGCCAGCAGCGCCTCACTAACAGATACGCAGTATTTT

clone size: few
V gene: TRBV11-3
J gene: TRBJ2-5
D gene: TRBD2
CDR3 protein: CASSLVSSGGARETQYF
CDR3 DNA: TGTGCCAGCAGCTTAGTATCCAGCGGGGGGGCTCGTGAGACCCAGTACTTC

clone size: NA
V gene: TRBV5-1
J gene: TRBJ2-3
D gene: NA
CDR3 protein: CASSLEGQNTDTQYF
CDR3 DNA: TGCGCCAGCAGCTTGGAGGGGCAGAACACAGATACGCAGTATTTT

clone size: NA
V gene: TRBV6-2/TRBV6-3
J gene: TRBJ2-7
D gene: NA
CDR3 protein: CASSPRPGLSREQYF
CDR3 DNA: TGTGCCAGCAGTCCACGTCCGGGACTTTCACGCGAGCAGTACTTC

clone size: few
V gene: TRBV29-1
J gene: TRBJ2-3
D gene: TRBD2
CDR3 protein: CSVEGGTSGTDTQYF
CDR3 DNA: TGCAGCGTTGAAGGCGGGACTAGCGGCACAGATACGCAGTATTTT

clone size: many
V gene: TRBV7-7
J gene: TRBJ2-7
D gene: TRBD2
CDR3 protein: CASSPGTSGTHEQYF
CDR3 DNA: TGTGCTAGCAGCCCAGGGACTAGCGGGACCCACGAGCAGTACTTC

clone size: NA
V gene: TRBV5-1
J gene: TRBJ1-4
D gene: NA
CDR3 protein: CASSLVGSGEKLFF
CDR3 DNA: TGCGCCAGCAGCTTGGTAGGGTCTGGGGAAAAACTGTTTTTT

clone size: many
V gene: TRBV4-1
J gene: TRBJ1-4
D gene: NA
CDR3 protein: CASSQPQGVETNEKLFF
CDR3 DNA: TGCGCCAGCAGCCAACCACAGGGTGTGGAGACTAATGAAAAACTGTTTTTT

clone size: NA
V gene: TRBV5-5
J gene: TRBJ2-1
D gene: TRBD1
CDR3 protein: CASSLDRGAYNEQFF
CDR3 DNA: TGTGCCAGCAGCCTGGACAGGGGGGCCTACAATGAGCAGTTCTTC

clone size: NA
V gene: TRBV27
J gene: TRBJ1-5
D gene: NA
CDR3 protein: CASSLSSPAPQHF
CDR3 DNA: TGTGCCAGCAGTTTATCATCCCCGGCGCCCCAGCATTTT

clone size: NA
V gene: TRBV3-1
J gene: TRBJ1-4
D gene: NA
CDR3 protein: CASSLSLGREKLFF
CDR3 DNA: TGTGCCAGCAGCCTAAGTCTCGGGCGTGAAAAACTGTTTTTT

clone size: few
V gene: TRBV27
J gene: TRBJ2-3
D gene: TRBD2
CDR3 protein: CATRTSGNTDTQYF
CDR3 DNA: TGTGCCACCCGAACTAGCGGGAACACAGATACGCAGTATTTT

clone size: few
V gene: TRBV20-1
J gene: TRBJ2-1
D gene: TRBD2
CDR3 protein: CSARDGGRRGNEQFF
CDR3 DNA: TGCAGTGCTAGAGATGGCGGGAGAAGGGGAAATGAGCAGTTCTTC

clone size: NA
V gene: TRBV4-1
J gene: TRBJ1-4
D gene: TRBD1
CDR3 protein: CANSSGTGVEKLFF
CDR3 DNA: TGCGCCAACAGCTCCGGGACAGGGGTTGAAAAACTGTTTTTT

clone size: many
V gene: TRBV2
J gene: TRBJ2-3
D gene: NA
CDR3 protein: CASRRLEWIGTDTQYF
CDR3 DNA: TGTGCCAGCAGGAGATTGGAGTGGATCGGCACAGATACGCAGTATTTT

clone size: few
V gene: TRBV29-1
J gene: TRBJ1-1
D gene: NA
CDR3 protein: CSRLGTGALDTEAFF
CDR3 DNA: TGCAGTCGGTTGGGGACGGGGGCCTTGGACACTGAAGCTTTCTTT

clone size: many
V gene: TRBV24-1
J gene: TRBJ2-3
D gene: TRBD2
CDR3 protein: CATSDSPGRERESLHTQYF
CDR3 DNA: TGTGCCACCAGTGATTCGCCCGGGCGCGAGCGGGAATCTCTTCATACGCAGTATTTT

clone size: few
V gene: TRBV7-2
J gene: TRBJ1-6
D gene: TRBD1
CDR3 protein: CASSPQGQGNSPLHF
CDR3 DNA: TGTGCCAGCAGCCCCCAGGGACAGGGGAATTCACCCCTCCACTTT

clone size: NA
V gene: TRBV4-1
J gene: TRBJ1-6
D gene: NA
CDR3 protein: CASSQDLRAPAPLHF
CDR3 DNA: TGCGCCAGCAGCCAAGATTTAAGGGCCCCCGCACCCCTCCACTTT

clone size: NA
V gene: TRBV7-2
J gene: TRBJ2-3
D gene: NA
CDR3 protein: CASGQFTDTQYF
CDR3 DNA: TGTGCCAGCGGCCAGTTCACAGATACGCAGTATTTT

clone size: NA
V gene: TRBV28
J gene: TRBJ1-5
D gene: TRBD1
CDR3 protein: CASRGTGPSNQPQHF
CDR3 DNA: TGTGCCAGCAGGGGGACAGGACCTAGCAATCAGCCCCAGCATTTT